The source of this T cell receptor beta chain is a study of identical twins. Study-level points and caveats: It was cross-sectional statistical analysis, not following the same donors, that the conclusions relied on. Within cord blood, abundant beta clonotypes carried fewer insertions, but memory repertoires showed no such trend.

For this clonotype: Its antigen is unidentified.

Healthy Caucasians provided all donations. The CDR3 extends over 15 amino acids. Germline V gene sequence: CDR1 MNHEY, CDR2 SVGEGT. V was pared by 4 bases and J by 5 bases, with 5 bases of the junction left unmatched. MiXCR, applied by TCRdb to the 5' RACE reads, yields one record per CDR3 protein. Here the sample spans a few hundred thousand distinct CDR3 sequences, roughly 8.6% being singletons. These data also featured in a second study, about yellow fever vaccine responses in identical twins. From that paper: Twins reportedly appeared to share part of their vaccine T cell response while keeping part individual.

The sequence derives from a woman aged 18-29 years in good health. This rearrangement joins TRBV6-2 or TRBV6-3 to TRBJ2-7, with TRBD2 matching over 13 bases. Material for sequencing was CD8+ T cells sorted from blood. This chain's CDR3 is CASSSGLAGVDEQYF. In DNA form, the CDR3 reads TGTGCCAGCAGTTCCGGACTAGCGGGAGTAGACGAGCAGTACTTC.